The sample holds many counts of the clone carrying this T cell receptor (beta chain). Its antigen is unidentified. The data were obtained in a study of T cells in Graves' hyperthyroidism and ophthalmopathy. Points from the study as a whole: Progression to ophthalmopathy was predicted a median of approximately seven months early.

Template material for amplifying TCR beta CDR3 regions consisted of RNA transcripts. The TCR CDR3 was amplified in a first-round RT-PCR using the HTBI primer set. Each CDR3 protein is one row after TCRdb ran MiXCR on the multiplex PCR reads. Of around 600,000 distinct CDR3 sequences in the sample, 14% were seen once. The germline V gene encodes CDR1 DFQATT and CDR2 SNEGSKA (reference sequence). CDR3 length: 18 residues. The V and J ends lost 1 base and 5 bases, in that order; junction bases with no gene match: 14. At least 3 on the Clinical Activity Score was recorded for ophthalmopathy patients, who also had NOSPECS grade at least 4 and duration under 3 months. Patients with uncontrolled infections, other autoimmune diseases, pregnancy or lactation were excluded. Using 10 ml of fresh peripheral blood, PBMCs were prepared.

The chain joins TRBV20-1 to TRBJ2-1; 10 nucleotides match TRBD2. The sequenced sample was blood. This TCR was recovered from a woman aged 18-29 years with Graves' ophthalmopathy. The CDR3 DNA reads TGCAGTGCTAGAGCCCCTCCCTCGCTAGCGGGAGCCAACAATGAGCAGTTCTTC. The encoded protein is CSARAPPSLAGANNEQFF.